The T cell receptor (beta chain) under discussion was sequenced for a study of Ad26.COV2.S vaccination and SARS-CoV-2 variants. Treatment meaning: 15 to 20 received Ad26.COV2.S at low or high dose, single or two shots; about 5 received placebo; per-sample allocation not given. Specimens were obtained on day 63 following the first vaccine or placebo injection. Participants' vaccine, an Ad26 vector, delivered Wuhan-strain SARS-CoV-2 spike. The assay was immunoSEQ multiplex PCR, and TCRdb's table has in-frame clones only and misses some. Of hundreds of thousands of clones listed, roughly 84% are singletons. CDR3 length: 16 amino acids. Germline CDR1 reads LGHDT; CDR2 reads YNNKEL (reference sequence). The V gene lost 4 bases and the J gene lost 4 bases, with 19 bases spanning the gap.

This chain joins TRBV3-1 (or the pseudogene TRBV3-2) and TRBJ1-2, with D unclear. The TCR was taken from a person aged 18-60 years who received the Ad26.COV2.S COVID-19 vaccine or a placebo. Sample: peripheral blood, taken in a trial of Ad26.COV2.S vaccine versus placebo. For the CDR3, the DNA is TGTGCCAGCAGCCCGGACTTCGGGAGACAATTCTATGGCTACACCTTC. As protein: CASSPDFGRQFYGYTF.